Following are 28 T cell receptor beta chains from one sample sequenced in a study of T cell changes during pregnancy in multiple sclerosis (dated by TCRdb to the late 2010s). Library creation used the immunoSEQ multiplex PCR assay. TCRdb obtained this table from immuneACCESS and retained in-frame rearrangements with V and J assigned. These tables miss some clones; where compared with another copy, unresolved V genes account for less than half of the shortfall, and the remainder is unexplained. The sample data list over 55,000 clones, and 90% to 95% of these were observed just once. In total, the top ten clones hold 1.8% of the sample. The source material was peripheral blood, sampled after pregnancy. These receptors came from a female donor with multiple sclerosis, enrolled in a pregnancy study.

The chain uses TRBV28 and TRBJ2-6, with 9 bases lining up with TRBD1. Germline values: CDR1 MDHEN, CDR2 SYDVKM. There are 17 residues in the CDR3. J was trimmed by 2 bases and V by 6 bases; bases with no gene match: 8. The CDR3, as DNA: TGTGCCAGCAGCCCTGGGACAGGGAGGACTGGGGCCAACGTCCTGACTTTC. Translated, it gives CASSPGTGRTGANVLTF.

The CDR3 nucleotides read TGTGCCAGCAGTGACATCTACAATGAGCAGTTCTTC. Translating gives CASSDIYNEQFF. The chain recombines TRBV28 with TRBJ2-1; D ambiguous. Germline V gene data show CDR1 as MDHEN and CDR2 as SYDVKM. V lost 5 bases and J 3 bases, leaving 5 bases between the germline ends. This CDR3 comprises 12 residues.

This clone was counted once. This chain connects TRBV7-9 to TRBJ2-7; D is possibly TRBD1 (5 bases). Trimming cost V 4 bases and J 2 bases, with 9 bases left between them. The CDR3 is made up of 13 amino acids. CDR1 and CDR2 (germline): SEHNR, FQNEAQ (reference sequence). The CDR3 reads CASSSPTAYEQYF. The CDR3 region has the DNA TGTGCCAGCAGCTCACCGACAGCCTACGAGCAGTACTTC.

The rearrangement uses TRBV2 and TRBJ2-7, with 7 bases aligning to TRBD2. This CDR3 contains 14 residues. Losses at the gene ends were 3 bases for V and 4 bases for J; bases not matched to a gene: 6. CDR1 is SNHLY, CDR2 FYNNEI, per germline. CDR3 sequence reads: CASSDGAGVYEQYF. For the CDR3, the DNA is TGTGCCAGCAGTGACGGCGCGGGAGTATACGAGCAGTACTTC.

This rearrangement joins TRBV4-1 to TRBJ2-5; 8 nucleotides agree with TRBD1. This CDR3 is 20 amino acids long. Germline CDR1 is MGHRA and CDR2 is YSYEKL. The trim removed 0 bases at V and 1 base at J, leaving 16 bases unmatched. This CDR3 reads CASSQDQGSGGTTAQETQYF. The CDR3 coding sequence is TGCGCCAGCAGCCAAGATCAGGGGTCAGGGGGCACAACGGCCCAAGAGACCCAGTACTTC.

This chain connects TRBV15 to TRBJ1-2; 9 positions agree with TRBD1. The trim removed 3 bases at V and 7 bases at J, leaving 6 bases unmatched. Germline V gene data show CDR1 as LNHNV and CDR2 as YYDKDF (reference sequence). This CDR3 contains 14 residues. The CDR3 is CATSRSGTGFGYTF. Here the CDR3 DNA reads TGTGCCACCAGCAGGTCGGGGACAGGGTTTGGCTACACCTTC.

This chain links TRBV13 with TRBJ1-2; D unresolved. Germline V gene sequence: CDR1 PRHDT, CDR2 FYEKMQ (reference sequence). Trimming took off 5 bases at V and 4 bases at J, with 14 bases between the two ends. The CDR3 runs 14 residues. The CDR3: CASSRRNPPYGYTF. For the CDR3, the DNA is TGTGCCAGCAGCCGGCGGAACCCCCCCTATGGCTACACCTTC.

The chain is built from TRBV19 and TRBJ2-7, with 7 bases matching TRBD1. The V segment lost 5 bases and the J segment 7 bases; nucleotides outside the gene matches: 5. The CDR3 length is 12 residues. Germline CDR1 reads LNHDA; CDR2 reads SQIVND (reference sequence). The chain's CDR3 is CASSPLGQEQYF. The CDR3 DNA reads TGTGCCAGTAGTCCCTTGGGACAGGAGCAGTACTTC.

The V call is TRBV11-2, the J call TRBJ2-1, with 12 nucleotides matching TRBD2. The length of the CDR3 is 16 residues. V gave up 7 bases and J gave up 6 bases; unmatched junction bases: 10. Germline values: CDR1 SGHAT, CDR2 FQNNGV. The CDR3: CASNDKTSGSLNEQFF. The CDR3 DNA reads TGTGCCAGCAACGACAAGACTAGCGGGAGTCTCAATGAGCAGTTCTTC.

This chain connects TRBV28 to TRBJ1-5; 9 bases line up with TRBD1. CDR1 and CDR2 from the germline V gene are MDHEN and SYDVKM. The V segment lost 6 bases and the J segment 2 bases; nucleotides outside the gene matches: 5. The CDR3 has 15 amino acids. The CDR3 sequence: CASRRQGGGNQPQHF. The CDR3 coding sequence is TGTGCCAGCAGACGACAGGGGGGTGGCAATCAGCCCCAGCATTTT.

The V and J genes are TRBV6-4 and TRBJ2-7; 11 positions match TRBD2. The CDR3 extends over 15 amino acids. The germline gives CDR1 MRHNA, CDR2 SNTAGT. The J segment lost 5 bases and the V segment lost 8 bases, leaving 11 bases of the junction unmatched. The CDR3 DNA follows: TGTGCCAGCTTAACTAGGGCTAGCGGGAGGAACGAGCAGTACTTC. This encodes CASLTRASGRNEQYF.

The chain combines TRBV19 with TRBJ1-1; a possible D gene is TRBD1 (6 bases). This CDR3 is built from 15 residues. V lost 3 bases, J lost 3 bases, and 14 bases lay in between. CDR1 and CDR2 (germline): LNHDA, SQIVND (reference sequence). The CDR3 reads CASSITGIADTEAFF. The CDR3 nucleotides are TGTGCCAGTAGTATCACAGGGATAGCTGACACTGAAGCTTTCTTT.

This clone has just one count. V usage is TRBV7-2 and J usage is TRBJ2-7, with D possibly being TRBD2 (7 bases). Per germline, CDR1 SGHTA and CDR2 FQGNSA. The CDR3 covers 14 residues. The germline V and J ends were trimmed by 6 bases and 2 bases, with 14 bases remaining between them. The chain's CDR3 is CASRRGGATYEQYF. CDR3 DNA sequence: TGTGCCAGCAGGAGGGGGGGCGCTACCTACGAGCAGTACTTC.

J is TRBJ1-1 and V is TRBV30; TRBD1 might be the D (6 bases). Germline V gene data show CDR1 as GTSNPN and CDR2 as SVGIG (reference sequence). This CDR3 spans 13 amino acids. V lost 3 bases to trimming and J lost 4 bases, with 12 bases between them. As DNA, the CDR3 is TGTGCCTGGAGCGAGGGGGTTGGCACTGAAGCTTTCTTT. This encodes CAWSEGVGTEAFF.

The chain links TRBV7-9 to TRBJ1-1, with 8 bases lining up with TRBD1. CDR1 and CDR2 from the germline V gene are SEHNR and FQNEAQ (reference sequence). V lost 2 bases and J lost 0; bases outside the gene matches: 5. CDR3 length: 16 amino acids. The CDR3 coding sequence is TGTGCCAGCAGCTTACCCAACAGGGGGATGAACACTGAAGCTTTCTTT. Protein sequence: CASSLPNRGMNTEAFF.

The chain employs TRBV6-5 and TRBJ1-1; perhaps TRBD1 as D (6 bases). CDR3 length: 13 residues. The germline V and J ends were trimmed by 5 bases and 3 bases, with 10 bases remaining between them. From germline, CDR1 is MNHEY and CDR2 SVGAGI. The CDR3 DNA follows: TGTGCCAGCAGTCCTTCAGGGGACACTGAAGCTTTCTTT. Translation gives CASSPSGDTEAFF.

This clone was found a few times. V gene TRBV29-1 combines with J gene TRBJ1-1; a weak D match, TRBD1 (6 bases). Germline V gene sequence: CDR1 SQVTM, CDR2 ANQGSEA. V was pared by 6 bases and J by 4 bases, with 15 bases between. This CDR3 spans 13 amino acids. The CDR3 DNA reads TGCAGCGTGTACAGGGAATCCAGCACTGAAGCTTTCTTT. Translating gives CSVYRESSTEAFF.

The CDR3 sequence is CASSQDPASGHNEQFF. Written as DNA, the CDR3 is TGCGCCAGCAGCCAAGACCCGGCTAGCGGTCACAATGAGCAGTTCTTC. J is TRBJ2-1 and V is TRBV4-1; TRBD2 matches 7 bases. Trimming took 0 bases from V and 5 from J; bases not matched to a gene: 7. Germline CDR1 MGHRA, CDR2 YSYEKL. The CDR3 is 16 amino acids.

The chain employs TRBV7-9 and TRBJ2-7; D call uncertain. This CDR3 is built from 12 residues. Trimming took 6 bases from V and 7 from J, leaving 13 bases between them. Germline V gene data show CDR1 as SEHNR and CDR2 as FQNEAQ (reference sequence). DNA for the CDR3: TGTGCCAGCAGTTCCTTAAATAATGAGCAGTACTTC. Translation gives CASSSLNNEQYF. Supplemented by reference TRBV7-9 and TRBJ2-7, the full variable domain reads DTGVSQNPRHKITKRGQNVTFRCDPISEHNRLYWYRQTLGQGPEFLTYFQNEAQLEKSRLLSDRFSAERPKGSFSTLEIQRTEQGDSAMYLCASSSLNNEQYFGPGTRLTVT.

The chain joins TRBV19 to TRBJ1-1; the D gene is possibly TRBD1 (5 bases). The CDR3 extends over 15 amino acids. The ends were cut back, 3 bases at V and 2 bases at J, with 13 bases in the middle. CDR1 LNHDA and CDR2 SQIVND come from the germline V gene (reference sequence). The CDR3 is CASSIYRNPNTEAFF. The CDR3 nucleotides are TGTGCCAGTAGTATTTACAGGAACCCCAACACTGAAGCTTTCTTT. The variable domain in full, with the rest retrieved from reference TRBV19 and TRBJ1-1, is DGGITQSPKYLFRKEGQNVTLSCEQNLNHDAMYWYRQDPGQGLRLIYYSQIVNDFQKGDIAEGYSVSREKKESFPLTVTSAQKNPTAFYLCASSIYRNPNTEAFFGQGTRLTVV.

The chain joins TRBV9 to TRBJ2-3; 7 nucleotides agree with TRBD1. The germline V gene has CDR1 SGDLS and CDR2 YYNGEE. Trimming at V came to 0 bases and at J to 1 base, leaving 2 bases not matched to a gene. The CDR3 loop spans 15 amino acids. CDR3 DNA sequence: TGTGCCAGCAGCGTAGGACAGGGCGGCACAGATACGCAGTATTTT. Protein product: CASSVGQGGTDTQYF.

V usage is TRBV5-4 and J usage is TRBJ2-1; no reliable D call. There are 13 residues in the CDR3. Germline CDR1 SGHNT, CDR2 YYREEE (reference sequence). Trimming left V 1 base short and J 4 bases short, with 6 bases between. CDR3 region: CASSLNSYNEQFF. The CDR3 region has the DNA TGTGCCAGCAGCTTGAACAGTTACAATGAGCAGTTCTTC.

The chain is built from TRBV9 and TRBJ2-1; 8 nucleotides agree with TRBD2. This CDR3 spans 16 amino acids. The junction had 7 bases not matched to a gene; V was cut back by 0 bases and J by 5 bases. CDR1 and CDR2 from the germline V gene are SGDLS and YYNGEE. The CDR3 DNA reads TGTGCCAGCAGCGTAGGGACTAGCCGGAGTGACAATGAGCAGTTCTTC. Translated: CASSVGTSRSDNEQFF.

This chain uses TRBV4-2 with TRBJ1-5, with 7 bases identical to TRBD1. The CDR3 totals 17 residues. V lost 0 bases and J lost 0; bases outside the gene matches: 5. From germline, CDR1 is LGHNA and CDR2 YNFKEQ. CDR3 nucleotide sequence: TGTGCCAGCAGCCAAGAAGAGGGGACAGTTAGCAATCAGCCCCAGCATTTT. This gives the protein CASSQEEGTVSNQPQHF.

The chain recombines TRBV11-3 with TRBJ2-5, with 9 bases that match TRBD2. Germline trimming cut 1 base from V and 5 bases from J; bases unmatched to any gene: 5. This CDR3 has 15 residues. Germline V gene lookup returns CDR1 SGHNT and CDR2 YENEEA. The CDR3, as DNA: TGTGCCAGCAGCTTAGCCGCTAGCGGGATGGAGACCCAGTACTTC. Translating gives CASSLAASGMETQYF.

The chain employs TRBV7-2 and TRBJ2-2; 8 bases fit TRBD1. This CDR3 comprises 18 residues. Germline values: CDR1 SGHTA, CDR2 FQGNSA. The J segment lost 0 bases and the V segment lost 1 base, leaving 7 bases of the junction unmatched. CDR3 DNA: TGTGCCAGCAGCTTAGGCCGGGACAGGATCTCGAACACCGGGGAGCTGTTTTTT. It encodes CASSLGRDRISNTGELFF.

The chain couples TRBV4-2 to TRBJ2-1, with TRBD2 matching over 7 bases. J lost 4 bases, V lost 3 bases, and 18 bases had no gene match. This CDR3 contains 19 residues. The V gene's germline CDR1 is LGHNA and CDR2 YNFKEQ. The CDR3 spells CASSQDSPLGGRAYNEQFF. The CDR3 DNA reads TGTGCCAGCAGCCAGGACTCCCCCCTGGGCGGGAGAGCTTACAATGAGCAGTTCTTC.

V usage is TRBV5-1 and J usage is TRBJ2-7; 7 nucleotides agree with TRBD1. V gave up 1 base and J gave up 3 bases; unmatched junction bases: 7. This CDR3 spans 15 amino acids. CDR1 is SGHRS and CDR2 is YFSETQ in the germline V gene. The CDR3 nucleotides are TGCGCCAGCAGCTTGAGCATAGGGGGCCACTACGAGCAGTACTTC. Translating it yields CASSLSIGGHYEQYF.